These T cell receptor beta chains were read from a single sample in a study of blood T cell repertoires in COVID-19. The assay was immunoSEQ multiplex PCR, and TCRdb's table has in-frame clones only and misses some. This sample yields around 35,000 clones, of which approximately 90% are seen a single time; roughly 13% belongs to the top ten. Sequencing was performed on peripheral blood. These receptors were collected from a human donor in a cohort sampled during active COVID-19. Both conserved end residues are part of each CDR3. The D gene is left open where the match is weak. The size field is filled for only some rows; it gives once, few, many or a size class.

clone_size	v_call	d_call	j_call	cdr3_aa	cdr3_nt
-	TRBV7-2	TRBD1	TRBJ2-1	CASSLAGQLVAEQFF	TGTGCCAGCAGCTTAGCGGGACAGTTAGTAGCTGAGCAGTTCTTC
-	TRBV9	-	TRBJ1-1	CASSAQGMNTEAFF	TGTGCCAGCAGCGCACAGGGTATGAACACTGAAGCTTTCTTT
-	TRBV6-1	TRBD1	TRBJ2-7	CASSETGGGSYEQYF	TGTGCCAGCAGTGAAACAGGGGGCGGCTCCTACGAGCAGTACTTC
-	TRBV4-1	-	TRBJ2-5	CASSQGPGGGGETQYF	TGCGCCAGCAGCCAAGGCCCAGGGGGCGGGGGAGAGACCCAGTACTTC
-	TRBV28	-	TRBJ1-4	CASSSRGAEKLFF	TGTGCCAGCAGTAGCAGGGGAGCCGAAAAACTGTTTTTT
-	TRBV7-9	TRBD1	TRBJ1-5	CASQSPGTANQPQHF	TGTGCCAGCCAGTCCCCCGGGACAGCAAATCAGCCCCAGCATTTT
-	TRBV28	-	TRBJ2-1	CASSLLYNEQFF	TGTGCCAGCAGCCTCCTTTACAATGAGCAGTTCTTC
-	TRBV12-5	-	TRBJ1-1	CASGLVLIQGMNTEAFF	TGTGCTAGTGGTTTGGTACTGATTCAGGGGATGAACACTGAAGCTTTCTTT
-	TRBV11-2	-	TRBJ2-7	CASRPVTGSPYEQYF	TGTGCCAGCAGGCCCGTCACCGGGAGCCCCTACGAGCAGTACTTC
-	TRBV14	-	TRBJ1-1	CASSQEAGKAFF	TGTGCCAGCAGCCAAGAAGCAGGGAAGGCTTTCTTT
once	TRBV27	-	TRBJ2-3	CASSLSPGPAGSDTQYF	TGTGCCAGCAGTTTGTCACCCGGCCCAGCAGGGTCAGATACGCAGTATTTT
once	TRBV6-2/TRBV6-3	-	TRBJ1-6	CASSYGSGTRNSPLHF	TGTGCCAGCAGTTACGGTTCCGGGACACGAAATTCACCCCTCCACTTT
once	TRBV5-1	-	TRBJ1-1	CASSFQGGNTEAFF	TGCGCCAGCAGCTTCCAGGGCGGCAACACTGAAGCTTTCTTT
-	TRBV7-8	-	TRBJ2-7	CASSLAGVPEQYF	TGTGCCAGCAGCTTAGCGGGAGTCCCCGAGCAGTACTTC
-	TRBV15	-	TRBJ2-5	CATSRGQGLETQYF	TGTGCCACCAGCAGAGGGCAGGGGTTGGAGACCCAGTACTTC
-	TRBV5-5	-	TRBJ2-7	CASSLGESYEQYF	TGTGCCAGCAGCTTGGGGGAGTCGTACGAGCAGTACTTC
-	TRBV7-8	TRBD2	TRBJ2-2	CASRGLARTGELFF	TGTGCCAGCCGGGGACTAGCGAGAACCGGGGAGCTGTTTTTT
-	TRBV5-4	TRBD1	TRBJ1-2	CASSRDRGQGYGYTF	TGTGCCAGCAGCCGGGACAGGGGGCAGGGCTATGGCTACACCTTC
-	TRBV19	-	TRBJ2-2	CASSIDGETPFANTGELFF	TGTGCCAGTAGTATAGATGGGGAGACTCCGTTCGCGAACACCGGGGAGCTGTTTTTT
-	TRBV3-1/TRBV3-2	-	TRBJ2-4	CASSSGRGSGNIQYF	TGTGCCAGCAGCTCTGGCAGGGGATCCGGAAACATTCAGTACTTC
-	TRBV10-3	TRBD2	TRBJ2-7	CAISEGGTSGFYEQYF	TGTGCCATCAGTGAGGGTGGGACTAGCGGCTTCTACGAGCAGTACTTC
-	TRBV6-1	-	TRBJ1-2	CASSEPYRAHYGYTF	TGTGCCAGCAGTGAACCCTACAGGGCTCACTATGGCTACACCTTC
-	TRBV6-6	TRBD2	TRBJ2-7	CASSYGTSDYSYEQYF	TGTGCCAGCAGTTACGGGACTAGCGATTACTCCTACGAGCAGTACTTC
-	TRBV2	-	TRBJ1-1	CASSEQAEAFF	TGTGCCAGCAGTGAACAGGCTGAAGCTTTCTTT
-	TRBV29-1	-	TRBJ1-2	CSVKEDYGYTF	TGCAGCGTCAAGGAGGACTATGGCTACACCTTC
-	TRBV18	-	TRBJ2-7	CASSPAEGGGYEQYF	TGTGCCAGCTCACCGGCAGAGGGGGGGGGATACGAGCAGTACTTC
few	TRBV7-9	TRBD2	TRBJ2-3	CASSLPLAGGTDTQYF	TGTGCCAGCAGCTTACCTCTAGCGGGAGGAACAGATACGCAGTATTTT
-	TRBV9	-	TRBJ1-1	CASSPIGAMDTEAFF	TGTGCCAGCAGCCCTATAGGGGCGATGGACACTGAAGCTTTCTTT
-	TRBV2	-	TRBJ1-4	CASRQVSTNEKLFF	TGTGCCAGCAGACAGGTTTCAACTAATGAAAAACTGTTTTTT
-	TRBV2	-	TRBJ2-6	CASSEDGGSGANVLTF	TGTGCCAGCAGTGAAGACGGGGGCTCTGGGGCCAACGTCCTGACTTTC
once	TRBV7-2	-	TRBJ2-5	CASSLQGRETQYF	TGTGCCAGCAGCTTACAGGGAAGGGAGACCCAGTACTTC
once	TRBV5-1	-	TRBJ1-1	CASSSGHAEAFF	TGCGCCAGCAGCTCCGGACACGCCGAAGCTTTCTTT
-	TRBV5-8	-	TRBJ1-1	CASSLKDTTEAFF	TGTGCCAGCAGCTTGAAGGACACGACTGAAGCTTTCTTT
-	TRBV9	-	TRBJ2-1	CASSVRPRSSYNEQFF	TGTGCCAGCAGCGTTAGACCTAGAAGCTCCTACAATGAGCAGTTCTTC
-	TRBV30	-	TRBJ1-2	CAWRIPRGGVRGYTF	TGTGCCTGGAGGATACCCCGGGGGGGGGTCCGCGGCTACACCTTC
few	TRBV5-6	-	TRBJ1-6	CASSFYPATDYNSPLHF	TGTGCCAGCAGCTTCTACCCCGCGACAGACTATAATTCACCCCTCCACTTT
-	TRBV11-2	TRBD2	TRBJ2-1	CASSLRLAGINNEQFF	TGTGCCAGCAGCTTAAGACTAGCGGGAATAAACAATGAGCAGTTCTTC
-	TRBV6-9	TRBD1	TRBJ1-1	CASSYSGQGGVDTEAFF	TGTGCCAGCAGTTATTCAGGACAGGGGGGGGTGGACACTGAAGCTTTCTTT
once	TRBV29-1	TRBD2	TRBJ2-1	CSVVRGLVSEQFF	TGCAGCGTTGTCCGTGGACTAGTCAGCGAGCAGTTCTTC
once	TRBV6-2/TRBV6-3	-	TRBJ1-4	CASSPGRGPNNEKLFF	TGTGCCAGCAGCCCCGGGAGAGGGCCGAATAATGAAAAACTGTTTTTT
-	TRBV6-5	-	TRBJ2-7	CASTLRLSSSYEQYF	TGTGCCAGCACTCTGAGACTGAGTAGCTCCTACGAGCAGTACTTC
once	TRBV5-1	-	TRBJ1-1	CASSLAPSRRTEAFF	TGCGCCAGCAGCTTGGCTCCGAGCAGGAGGACTGAAGCTTTCTTT
-	TRBV20-1	-	TRBJ2-7	CSASGDSHYEQYF	TGCAGTGCTAGTGGTGACAGCCACTACGAGCAGTACTTC
once	TRBV18	-	TRBJ1-1	CASSMQGPNTEAFF	TGTGCCAGCTCAATGCAGGGGCCGAACACTGAAGCTTTCTTT
-	TRBV5-5	TRBD2	TRBJ2-7	CASSLGLAGTYEQYF	TGTGCCAGCAGCTTGGGACTAGCGGGTACCTACGAGCAGTACTTC
-	TRBV9	TRBD1	TRBJ1-3	CASSGPQGASGNTIYF	TGTGCCAGCAGCGGACCCCAGGGGGCATCTGGAAACACCATATATTTT
-	TRBV15	TRBD2	TRBJ2-7	CATSRGLVGGYEQYF	TGTGCCACCAGCAGGGGACTAGTGGGGGGCTACGAGCAGTACTTC
-	TRBV6-5	TRBD1	TRBJ1-2	CASKEGTAFYGYTF	TGTGCCAGCAAAGAGGGGACAGCGTTCTATGGCTACACCTTC
-	TRBV11-2	-	TRBJ2-1	CASSLVKGQYNEQFF	TGTGCCAGCAGCTTAGTAAAGGGGCAGTACAATGAGCAGTTCTTC
once	TRBV9	TRBD2	TRBJ2-2	CASSVGSGRYSGELFF	TGTGCCAGCAGCGTAGGGAGCGGGAGGTACTCCGGGGAGCTGTTTTTT
-	TRBV28	TRBD2	TRBJ2-1	CASSSAGGPHNEQFF	TGTGCCAGCAGTTCCGCGGGAGGGCCGCACAATGAGCAGTTCTTC
-	TRBV19	TRBD2	TRBJ2-4	CASSISTSGAAKNIQYF	TGTGCCAGTAGTATTTCGACTAGCGGGGCAGCCAAAAACATTCAGTACTTC